This T cell receptor (beta chain) came from a study of blood T cell repertoires in COVID-19. Profiled with immunoSEQ multiplex PCR; TCRdb holds only in-frame clones, not every one. The sample comprises 130,000 to 150,000 clones, about 80% of which are singletons, and roughly 3% rests with the top ten. This clonotype was obtained from a woman at least 80 years old with acute or convalescent COVID-19. Sequencing was performed on peripheral blood.

CDR3 coding DNA: TGCAGCGTTGAATTGGACTCAGGCCCGGCGACTGAAGCTTTCTTT. This sequence encodes CSVELDSGPATEAFF. The chain uses TRBV29-1 and TRBJ1-1; unclear D gene. V lost 2 bases and J lost 5, with 18 bases in between. Germline assignment: CDR1 SQVTM and CDR2 ANQGSEA. CDR3 length: 15 residues.